A selection of T cell receptor beta chains follows, all from one sample in a study of blood T cell repertoires in COVID-19. Sequencing used immunoSEQ multiplex PCR; TCRdb keeps in-frame clones, though not all of them. The sample records about 74,000 clones, around 74% being singletons. Sequenced sample: peripheral blood. These receptors all stem from an older man with acute or convalescent COVID-19. Both conserved end residues are part of each CDR3.

V	J	CDR3
TRBV9	TRBJ2-7	CASSAGSPYEQYF
TRBV6-1	TRBJ2-7	CASRRQGSSSYEQYF
TRBV29-1	TRBJ1-1	CSVEGQMNTEAFF
TRBV27	TRBJ2-1	CASSPLGTRNNEQFF
TRBV5-4	TRBJ2-7	CASSLVGSSPYEQYF
TRBV5-4	TRBJ2-1	CASSLMASGNNEQFF
TRBV24-1	TRBJ1-1	CATSDPEGGNTEAFF
TRBV2	TRBJ2-1	CASRTGTSGRYAYNEQFF
TRBV7-2	TRBJ2-3	CASSLAGSADTQYF
TRBV19	TRBJ2-3	CASRPGQGSGWAQYF
TRBV6-5	TRBJ1-2	CASSGQNIYGYTF
TRBV5-4	TRBJ2-3	CASSRVGTSGTDTQYF
TRBV29-1	TRBJ1-6	CSVGTGGNSPLHF
TRBV6-5	TRBJ2-3	CASSVYTDTQYF
TRBV20-1	TRBJ2-1	CSASAPGNEQFF
TRBV4-3	TRBJ1-1	CASSSGVLNTEAFF
TRBV19	TRBJ1-2	CASSISPDSPGYTF
TRBV27	TRBJ1-1	CASSLGTGRVAEAFF
TRBV19	TRBJ1-1	CATKGTVVNTEAFF
TRBV28	TRBJ1-3	CASKDSSGNTIYF
TRBV9	TRBJ2-2	CASSVQGVGELFF
TRBV19	TRBJ2-1	CATSMGLAGSYNEQFF
TRBV6-2/TRBV6-3	TRBJ2-1	CASSYSTSGRYEQFF
TRBV4-2	TRBJ2-2	CASSLGLARPFANTGELFF
TRBV6-5	TRBJ2-6	CASHLGSGANVLTF
TRBV29-1	TRBJ2-1	CSGGDLAPEQFF
TRBV6-5	TRBJ1-2	CASSQGGGTNYGYTF
TRBV6-6	TRBJ2-1	CASSLLAGAYNEQFF
TRBV2	TRBJ1-5	CASSEGGQHNQPQHF
TRBV12-3/TRBV12-4	TRBJ1-5	CASQWEGNQPQHF
TRBV7-3	TRBJ2-1	CASSLLQGPSSYNEQFF
TRBV27	TRBJ2-5	CASSSEARGGETQYF
TRBV19	TRBJ2-4	CASSIMAGNIQYF